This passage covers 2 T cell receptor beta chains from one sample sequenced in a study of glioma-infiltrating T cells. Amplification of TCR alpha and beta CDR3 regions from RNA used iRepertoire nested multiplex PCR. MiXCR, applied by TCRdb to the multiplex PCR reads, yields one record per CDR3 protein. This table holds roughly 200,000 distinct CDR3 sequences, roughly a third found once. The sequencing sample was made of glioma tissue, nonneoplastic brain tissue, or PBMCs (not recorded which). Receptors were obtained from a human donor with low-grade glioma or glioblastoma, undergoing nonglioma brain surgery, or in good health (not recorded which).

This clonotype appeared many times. The CDR3 nucleotides read TGTGCCAGCGGGGCTAGCGGGGGAAATGAGCAGTTCTTC. It is translated as CASGASGGNEQFF. The chain has TRBV7-8 and TRBJ2-1, with 10 nucleotides matching TRBD2. The junction had 5 bases not matched to a gene; V was cut back by 8 bases and J by 7 bases. Germline V CDR1 and CDR2: SGHVS, FQNEAQ. This CDR3 is 13 amino acids long. Looking up the rest from reference TRBV7-8 and TRBJ2-1 gives the full variable domain: GAGVSQSPRYKVAKRGQDVALRCDPISGHVSLFWYQQALGQGPEFLTYFQNEAQLDKSGLPSDRFFAERPEGSVSTLKIQRTQQEDSAVYLCASGASGGNEQFFGPGTRLTVL.

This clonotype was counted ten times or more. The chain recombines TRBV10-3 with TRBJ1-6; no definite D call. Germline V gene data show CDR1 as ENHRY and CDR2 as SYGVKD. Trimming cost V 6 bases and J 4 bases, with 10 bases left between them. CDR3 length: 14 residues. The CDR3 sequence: CAISPDDYNSPLHF. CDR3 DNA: TGTGCCATCAGCCCCGACGATTATAATTCACCCCTCCACTTT.